These 29 T cell receptor beta chains were all obtained from the same sample, sequenced in a study of control samples from healthy donors and cancer patients (dated by TCRdb to about 2020). The library relied on the immunoSEQ multiplex PCR assay. TCRdb obtained this table from immuneACCESS and retained in-frame rearrangements with V and J assigned. These tables miss some clones; where compared with another copy, unresolved V genes account for less than half of the shortfall, and the remainder is unexplained. Present in this sample are tens of thousands of clones, around 91% of which were seen just once. Of the sample, 15% to 17% is held by the ten largest clones. The sequenced material came from blood. All receptors derive from a man younger than 40 in good health.

The chain carries TRBV4-1 and TRBJ2-5, with D tentatively TRBD1 (5 bases). The germline V gene has CDR1 MGHRA and CDR2 YSYEKL. The CDR3 is 18 residues long. The V gene lost 1 base and the J gene lost 3 bases, with 21 bases spanning the gap. For the CDR3, the DNA is TGCGCCAGCAGCCAAGCGAATCACGTCCAGGGCGCCAAAGAGACCCAGTACTTC. Amino acids: CASSQANHVQGAKETQYF.

This rearrangement joins TRBV10-3 to TRBJ2-7; 10 nucleotides line up with TRBD1. V was clipped by 6 bases and J by 0 bases; unmatched bases: 5. The CDR3 runs to 15 residues. CDR1 ENHRY and CDR2 SYGVKD come from the germline V gene. CDR3 in DNA: TGTGCCATCAGCAGGACAGGGGGGGGCTCCTACGAGCAGTACTTC. Its protein is CAISRTGGGSYEQYF.

This sequence joins TRBV7-2 and TRBJ2-7, with 7 nucleotides matching TRBD2. CDR1 and CDR2 (germline): SGHTA, FQGNSA. The J segment lost 4 bases and the V segment lost 4 bases, leaving 13 bases of the junction unmatched. The CDR3 has 16 residues. The DNA for the CDR3 is TGTGCCAGCAGCTCTAGCGCCCTTCTAGCGGTTTACGAGCAGTACTTC. Protein: CASSSSALLAVYEQYF.

The J gene is TRBJ2-2, the V gene TRBV5-4, with TRBD2 matching over 10 bases. This CDR3 has 16 residues. Germline CDR1 is SGHNT and CDR2 is YYREEE (reference sequence). V lost 3 bases, J lost 2 bases, and 4 bases stayed unmatched. The CDR3 DNA reads TGTGCCAGCAGCTCTCAGCGGGGGGGAAACACCGGGGAGCTGTTTTTT. As protein: CASSSQRGGNTGELFF.

This clone was seen only once. The chain combines TRBV7-2 with TRBJ2-4; 8 bases are a match to TRBD1. With V trimmed by 5 bases and J by 6 bases, 9 bases remained unmatched. The length of the CDR3 is 15 residues. Germline V gene data show CDR1 as SGHTA and CDR2 as FQGNSA. CDR3 nucleotide sequence: TGTGCCAGCAGCATACCGGGACAGGATTTAAACATTCAGTACTTC. Its translation is CASSIPGQDLNIQYF.

This chain uses TRBV27 with TRBJ2-7; 7 bases align to TRBD2. CDR3 size: 15 residues. V shed 6 bases, J shed 3 bases, and the junction held 11 bases outside the gene matches. Germline V gives CDR1 MNHEY, CDR2 SMNVEV (reference sequence). The CDR3 coding sequence is TGTGCCAGCAGAGGAACGAGCGGGGCGATCTACGAGCAGTACTTC. Its translation: CASRGTSGAIYEQYF.

The chain combines TRBV14 with TRBJ2-2; D not resolved. Deletions cut 0 bases from V and 6 bases from J, with 5 bases between. CDR3 size: 13 residues. CDR1 SGHDN and CDR2 FVKESK come from the germline V gene. CDR3 coding DNA: TGTGCCAGCAGCCAAGAGTGGGCCGGGGAGCTGTTTTTT. It encodes CASSQEWAGELFF.

The J gene is TRBJ1-2, the V gene TRBV24-1; 9 positions match TRBD1. V lost 4 bases and J lost 2; bases outside the gene matches: 4. CDR3 length: 15 residues. CDR1 and CDR2 (germline): KGHDR, SFDVKD. The CDR3 reads CATSDPTGGNYGYTF. Written as DNA, the CDR3 is TGTGCCACCAGTGACCCGACAGGGGGGAACTATGGCTACACCTTC.

This chain connects TRBV5-1 to TRBJ2-3; D is possibly TRBD2 (5 bases). The CDR3 covers 14 residues. Per germline, CDR1 SGHRS and CDR2 YFSETQ. V dropped 4 bases and J dropped 5 bases, with 14 bases sitting between them. CDR3 sequence (DNA): TGCGCCAGCAGCCTCCGGGTCGAGGGAGATACGCAGTATTTT. Its protein is CASSLRVEGDTQYF.

In its sample, this clone was seen once. The gene calls are TRBV5-1 and TRBJ2-1; D is ambiguous. V lost 5 bases and J lost 6, with 9 bases in between. In germline, CDR1 is SGHRS, CDR2 YFSETQ. This CDR3 has 12 residues. The CDR3 protein is CASSQLLNEQFF. The CDR3 DNA sequence: TGCGCCAGCAGTCAACTCCTCAATGAGCAGTTCTTC.

This clone was found once. The chain is built from TRBV20-1 and TRBJ2-1; D is ambiguous. V gave up 5 bases and J gave up 7 bases, with 9 bases separating them. Per germline, CDR1 DFQATT and CDR2 SNEGSKA (reference sequence). CDR3 length: 11 residues. The CDR3 coding sequence is TGCAGTGCTCCTAAAGGTAATGAGCAGTTCTTC. It yields the protein CSAPKGNEQFF.

This chain connects TRBV6-6 to TRBJ2-5, with 11 bases matching TRBD2. The ends lost 5 bases at V and 2 bases at J; junction bases unmatched: 4. The germline V gene encodes CDR1 MNHNY and CDR2 SVGAGI (reference sequence). This CDR3 is built from 15 residues. CDR3 loop: CASSKLAGEQETQYF. In DNA, the CDR3 is TGTGCCAGCAGTAAACTAGCGGGAGAGCAAGAGACCCAGTACTTC.

The chain couples TRBV19 to TRBJ1-2, with TRBD1 as a possible D gene (5 bases). CDR3 length: 17 residues. Germline assignment: CDR1 LNHDA and CDR2 SQIVND (reference sequence). V gave up 4 bases and J gave up 6 bases, with 24 bases separating them. CDR3 loop: CASSTNSGRRSSDGYTF. CDR3 DNA: TGTGCCAGTAGTACCAATTCAGGGCGCAGATCGTCGGATGGCTACACCTTC. Full variable domain (rest looked up from reference TRBV19 and TRBJ1-2): DGGITQSPKYLFRKEGQNVTLSCEQNLNHDAMYWYRQDPGQGLRLIYYSQIVNDFQKGDIAEGYSVSREKKESFPLTVTSAQKNPTAFYLCASSTNSGRRSSDGYTFGSGTRLTVV.

V gene TRBV28 combines with J gene TRBJ1-1; tentatively, D is TRBD1 (5 bases). Trimming cost V 6 bases and J 6 bases, with 14 bases left between them. Per the germline V gene, CDR1 is MDHEN and CDR2 is SYDVKM. The CDR3 runs 13 residues. CDR3 in amino acids: CASSPSGRPEAFF. For the CDR3, the DNA is TGTGCCAGCAGCCCATCAGGGAGGCCTGAAGCTTTCTTT.

The chain combines TRBV14 with TRBJ2-2, with D unclear. Germline V gives CDR1 SGHDN, CDR2 FVKESK. V lost 0 bases and J 3 bases, leaving 20 bases between the germline ends. The length of the CDR3 is 19 residues. The chain's CDR3 is CASSQEQMVLGGDTGELFF. The CDR3 DNA follows: TGTGCCAGCAGCCAAGAACAAATGGTTCTTGGCGGTGACACCGGGGAGCTGTTTTTT.

This chain links TRBV12-3 or TRBV12-4 with TRBJ1-3; unclear D gene. V lost 3 bases and J 0 bases, leaving 3 bases between the germline ends. The CDR3 covers 13 residues. The CDR3 here is CASSFGSGNTIYF. The DNA of the CDR3 is TGTGCCAGCAGTTTTGGCTCTGGAAACACCATATATTTT.

This chain uses TRBV7-9 with TRBJ2-7; 8 bases map to TRBD1. The CDR3 totals 14 residues. V dropped 4 bases and J dropped 6; count of bases not matched to a gene: 8. Germline V CDR1 and CDR2: SEHNR, FQNEAQ (reference sequence). CDR3 coding DNA: TGTGCCAGCAGCTCGAGGACAGGGATGGGCGAGCAGTACTTC. Amino acids: CASSSRTGMGEQYF.

This chain joins TRBV28 and TRBJ1-1; D call uncertain. Trimming took 2 bases from V and 3 from J, leaving 10 bases between them. The V gene's germline CDR1 is MDHEN and CDR2 SYDVKM. This CDR3 spans 14 amino acids. Here the CDR3 reads CASSLGGGDTEAFF. CDR3 sequence (DNA): TGTGCCAGCAGTTTAGGAGGAGGCGACACTGAAGCTTTCTTT.

This clone was counted only a few times. The J gene is TRBJ2-1, the V gene TRBV9; possible D gene TRBD2, 5 bases. CDR1 is SGDLS, CDR2 YYNGEE, per germline. Deletions cut 3 bases from V and 4 bases from J, with 11 bases between. This CDR3 comprises 14 residues. Here the CDR3 DNA reads TGTGCCAGCAGCGGAGCGGTCCATTACAATGAGCAGTTCTTC. The encoded protein is CASSGAVHYNEQFF.

The V and J genes are TRBV4-2 and TRBJ1-4; weak D call: TRBD1 (5 bases). This CDR3 region has 16 residues. Germline assignment: CDR1 LGHNA and CDR2 YNFKEQ. V dropped 1 base and J dropped 3 bases, with 12 bases sitting between them. This chain's CDR3 is CASSQARGGSNEKLFF. In DNA form, the CDR3 reads TGTGCCAGCAGCCAAGCCCGGGGGGGTTCTAATGAAAAACTGTTTTTT.

The rearrangement uses TRBV7-2 and TRBJ2-3; D might be TRBD1 (5 bases). V lost 6 bases, J lost 4 bases, and 11 bases lay in between. The CDR3 has 13 amino acids. Looked up from germline, CDR1 is SGHTA and CDR2 is FQGNSA. This CDR3 reads CASRKGLADTQYF. The DNA of the CDR3 is TGTGCCAGCAGGAAGGGGCTCGCAGATACGCAGTATTTT.

The chain joins TRBV7-9 to TRBJ2-7; possibly TRBD2 for D (6 bases). Trimming removed 7 bases from V and 7 bases from J, with 20 bases in between. Germline CDR1 SEHNR, CDR2 FQNEAQ (reference sequence). CDR3 length: 14 residues. The CDR3 protein is CASTRGVQAREQYF. The CDR3 DNA reads TGTGCCAGCACCCGCGGGGTACAAGCTAGAGAGCAGTACTTC.

In regard to this clone: One end of the junction varies from germline; a read error may be responsible. V is TRBV11-2 and J is TRBJ1-2; 7 nucleotides align to TRBD1. This CDR3 comprises 11 residues. Germline assignment: CDR1 SGHAT and CDR2 FQNNGV. The CDR3 here is CASAQYTGTAF. Written as DNA, the CDR3 is TGTGCCAGCGCCCAATATACCGGGACAGCTTTC. The entire variable domain, with the rest obtained from reference TRBV11-2 and TRBJ1-2, is as follows: EAGVAQSPRYKIIEKRQSVAFWCNPISGHATLYWYQQILGQGPKLLIQFQNNGVVDDSQLPKDRFSAERLKGVDSTLKIQPAKLEDSAVYLCASAQYTGTAFGSGTRLTVV.

The sample holds one count of this clone. V gene TRBV7-2 combines with J gene TRBJ1-2; 8 bases line up with TRBD1. The CDR3 sequence is 16 residues long. The V gene end was trimmed by 4 bases and the J gene end by 1 base; junction bases not matched to a gene: 8. Germline CDR1 reads SGHTA; CDR2 reads FQGNSA. CDR3 region: CASSSGGLLDNYGYTF. The CDR3 DNA follows: TGTGCCAGCAGCTCAGGGGGCCTACTCGATAACTATGGCTACACCTTC.

The chain has TRBV4-1 and TRBJ2-7, with 9 bases matching TRBD1. The V gene's germline CDR1 is MGHRA and CDR2 YSYEKL. Trimming took 6 bases from V and 6 from J; bases not matched to a gene: 9. This CDR3 region has 14 residues. CDR3 coding DNA: TGCGCCAGCAGTAGGGACAGGGTTTTGGGCGAGCAGTACTTC. Its translation: CASSRDRVLGEQYF.

This chain uses TRBV9 with TRBJ1-4; 7 bases are shared with TRBD1. After removal of 3 bases from V and 7 bases from J, the junction contained 9 bases not matched to a gene. The CDR3 totals 15 residues. Per the germline V gene, CDR1 is SGDLS and CDR2 is YYNGEE. The CDR3 DNA reads TGTGCCAGCAGCGATGGACAGGTCGCATCTGAAAAACTGTTTTTT. As protein: CASSDGQVASEKLFF.

The V call is TRBV12-5, the J call TRBJ1-1; D remains ambiguous. Trimming took 7 bases from V and 5 from J, leaving 8 bases between them. The CDR3 is 11 amino acids. The germline V gene has CDR1 LGHNT and CDR2 FRNRAP. CDR3 region: CASAQETEAFF. CDR3 sequence (DNA): TGTGCTAGTGCTCAGGAGACTGAAGCTTTCTTT.

The chain recombines TRBV7-8 with TRBJ1-5; D is unresolved. This CDR3 spans 13 amino acids. Germline CDR1 reads SGHVS; CDR2 reads FQNEAQ. V lost 3 bases, J lost 4 bases, and 7 bases lay in between. As DNA, the CDR3 is TGTGCCAGCAGCTTCGGGAGTAATCAGCCCCAGCATTTT. This codes for CASSFGSNQPQHF.

The chain has TRBV9 and TRBJ1-4; D call uncertain. Trimming shortened V by 0 bases and J by 7 bases, and 13 bases separated the two germline ends. The CDR3 is made up of 15 amino acids. Germline values: CDR1 SGDLS, CDR2 YYNGEE. CDR3 nucleotides: TGTGCCAGCAGCGTAGGGCCCGACCCCGGTGAAAAACTGTTTTTT. Residues: CASSVGPDPGEKLFF.